The 32 T cell receptor beta chains below were found in one sample sequenced in a study of blood T cell repertoires in COVID-19. Repertoires were generated with immunoSEQ multiplex PCR, while TCRdb's copy carries only in-frame clones and drops some. The table includes 150,000 to 200,000 clones, about 81% detected once. Source material: peripheral blood. The source of these receptors is a human donor in a cohort sampled during active COVID-19.

This clone was counted a single time. The chain is built from TRBV6-1 and TRBJ2-3, with 13 bases aligning to TRBD2. This CDR3 region has 19 residues. The V gene end was trimmed by 2 bases and the J gene end by 1 base; junction bases not matched to a gene: 9. Germline CDR1 reads MNHNS; CDR2 reads SASEGT. CDR3 in DNA: TGTGCCAGCAGTGAAAGTCTACTAGCGGGAGGGGGGGGCACAGATACGCAGTATTTT. It is translated as CASSESLLAGGGGTDTQYF.

V is TRBV30 and J is TRBJ1-1; 8 bases fit TRBD1. Germline loops: CDR1 GTSNPN, CDR2 SVGIG (reference sequence). V lost 0 bases and J lost 6; bases outside the gene matches: 6. The CDR3 is made up of 14 amino acids. The CDR3 region has the DNA TGTGCCTGGAGTGTTAGCAGGGGGCACCCTGAAGCTTTCTTT. Its translation: CAWSVSRGHPEAFF.

Worth noting for this clone: The junction departs from germline at one end; a sequencing error may be responsible. The genes are TRBV6-1 and TRBJ2-1, with 7 nucleotides matching TRBD1. The germline V gene has CDR1 MNHNS and CDR2 SASEGT. This CDR3 comprises 16 residues. The CDR3 nucleotides are TGTGCCAGCAGTCAAGCCGGGACAGCCTCCTACAATGAGCAGTTCTTC. Translated: CASSQAGTASYNEQFF.

This sequence joins TRBV2 and TRBJ2-2, with 8 bases that match TRBD1. Trimming cost V 4 bases and J 5 bases; bases outside gene matches: 6. Germline V CDR1 and CDR2: SNHLY, FYNNEI. The CDR3 spans 15 residues. The CDR3 here is CASSATGVRTGELFF. The CDR3 DNA reads TGTGCCAGCAGTGCGACAGGGGTTAGGACCGGGGAGCTGTTTTTT.

The rearrangement uses TRBV9 and TRBJ2-3; D may be TRBD2 (5 bases). Germline V lookup: CDR1 SGDLS, CDR2 YYNGEE. V was pared by 3 bases and J by 4 bases, with 12 bases between. The CDR3 covers 14 residues. The CDR3 coding sequence is TGTGCCAGCAGCGCCGGAGGCGGCCCAGATACGCAGTATTTT. As protein: CASSAGGGPDTQYF.

The count of this clone is one. This sequence joins TRBV13 and TRBJ1-2; maybe TRBD1 (5 bases). V shed 0 bases and J shed 1 base, with 15 bases lying between them. This CDR3 has 17 residues. The V gene's germline CDR1 is PRHDT and CDR2 FYEKMQ (reference sequence). CDR3 in amino acids: CASSLGLAGPGNYGYTF. The CDR3 bases are TGTGCCAGCAGCTTAGGTTTAGCGGGGCCGGGTAACTATGGCTACACCTTC.

This chain links TRBV7-2 with TRBJ1-1; D gene unclear. With 5 bases removed from V and 6 bases from J, the gap between germline ends came to 13 bases. Germline CDR1 SGHTA, CDR2 FQGNSA. CDR3 length: 13 amino acids. CDR3 sequence: CASSPRGRAEAFF. The CDR3 nucleotides are TGTGCCAGCAGCCCTCGGGGTCGCGCTGAAGCTTTCTTT.

This chain connects TRBV3-1 (or the pseudogene TRBV3-2) to TRBJ2-2; 10 bases fit TRBD1. The CDR3 totals 14 residues. The germline CDR1 and CDR2 sequences are LGHDT and YNNKEL (reference sequence). Unmatched junction bases numbered 2, after V lost 4 bases and J lost 6 bases. DNA for the CDR3: TGTGCCAGCAGCCGGACAGGGGGTTCCGGGGAGCTGTTTTTT. Encoded protein: CASSRTGGSGELFF.

The chain carries TRBV11-3 and TRBJ2-3; 7 positions match TRBD2. Looked up from germline, CDR1 is SGHNT and CDR2 is YENEEA. The CDR3 is made up of 15 amino acids. V shed 6 bases and J 2 bases; nucleotides not matched to a gene: 8. The CDR3 sequence is CASSFSGGDTDTQYF. CDR3 in DNA: TGTGCCAGCAGTTTCTCTGGGGGGGACACAGATACGCAGTATTTT. The full variable domain, completed using reference TRBV11-3 and TRBJ2-3, is EAGVVQSPRYKIIEKKQPVAFWCNPISGHNTLYWYLQNLGQGPELLIRYENEEAVDDSQLPKDRFSAERLKGVDSTLKIQPAELGDSAVYLCASSFSGGDTDTQYFGPGTRLTVL.

The gene calls are TRBV6-5 and TRBJ2-2, with D possibly TRBD1 on 5 matching bases. Germline CDR1 and CDR2: MNHEY and SVGAGI. Deletions cut 4 bases from V and 7 bases from J, with 7 bases between. The CDR3 covers 12 residues. This CDR3 is CASSSTGGELFF. The CDR3 bases are TGTGCCAGCAGTTCCACAGGCGGGGAGCTGTTTTTT.

The J gene is TRBJ2-2, the V gene TRBV30, with a tentative D call TRBD2 (5 bases). The V and J ends lost 2 bases and 4 bases respectively, with 14 bases between them. Germline CDR1 and CDR2: GTSNPN and SVGIG (reference sequence). The CDR3 runs to 15 residues. The CDR3, as DNA: TGTGCCTGGAGTCAACTAGTAGGTGTCACCGGGGAGCTGTTTTTT. Protein: CAWSQLVGVTGELFF.

The chain combines TRBV7-7 with TRBJ2-3, with D maybe TRBD2 (7 bases). This CDR3 comprises 16 residues. Germline CDR1 and CDR2: SSHAT and FNYEAQ (reference sequence). V shed 5 bases and J shed 0 bases, with 15 bases lying between them. The CDR3 DNA sequence: TGTGCCAGCAGCCGGGGGGCCCCTACTAGCACAGATACGCAGTATTTT. Translated, it gives CASSRGAPTSTDTQYF. The full variable domain, rest sourced from reference TRBV7-7 and TRBJ2-3, is GAGVSQSPRYKVTKRGQDVTLRCDPISSHATLYWYQQALGQGPEFLTYFNYEAQPDKSGLPSDRFSAERPEGSISTLTIQRTEQRDSAMYRCASSRGAPTSTDTQYFGPGTRLTVL.

CDR3 sequence (DNA): TGCGCCAGCAGCGGACAGGGGATCGCAGATACGCAGTATTTT. Encoded protein: CASSGQGIADTQYF. The V call is TRBV5-1, the J call TRBJ2-3; 9 nucleotides agree with TRBD1. This CDR3 contains 14 residues. CDR1 is SGHRS, CDR2 YFSETQ, per germline. V was pared by 4 bases and J by 4 bases, with 4 bases of the junction left unmatched.

This clone has only a few counts. The V gene is TRBV9, the J gene TRBJ2-7, with D maybe TRBD2 (5 bases). Trimming stripped 4 bases from V and 0 bases from J, with 14 bases between. Germline V gives CDR1 SGDLS, CDR2 YYNGEE. This CDR3 has 15 amino acids. CDR3 coding DNA: TGTGCCAGCAGCCCCCCGGGAAGTAGCTCCTACGAGCAGTACTTC. Translation: CASSPPGSSSYEQYF.

The chain uses TRBV7-2 and TRBJ2-3, with a possible D match to TRBD2 (6 bases). Germline values: CDR1 SGHTA, CDR2 FQGNSA. The CDR3 sequence is 15 residues long. Trimming shortened V by 2 bases and J by 0 bases, and 9 bases separated the two germline ends. CDR3 in DNA: TGTGCCAGCAGCTTACGGCTAGCGAGCACAGATACGCAGTATTTT. Protein product: CASSLRLASTDTQYF.

The chain carries TRBV2 and TRBJ2-7; the D gene is possibly TRBD2 (5 bases). The CDR3 is 13 amino acids. Trimming stripped 5 bases from V and 4 bases from J, with 12 bases between. The germline V gene encodes CDR1 SNHLY and CDR2 FYNNEI. CDR3 in amino acids: CASSNRTPYEQYF. The CDR3 region has the DNA TGTGCCAGCAGTAACCGGACTCCGTACGAGCAGTACTTC.

V and J are TRBV27 and TRBJ2-5, with D perhaps TRBD1 (6 bases). The germline V gene encodes CDR1 MNHEY and CDR2 SMNVEV (reference sequence). The CDR3 sequence is 16 residues long. The V end lost 2 bases, the J end lost 5 bases, and 18 bases lay between the germline ends. The CDR3 bases are TGTGCCAGCAGTTTACAGGGGTCCGCCCTACAGGAGACCCAGTACTTC. Protein: CASSLQGSALQETQYF.

The chain employs TRBV6-1 and TRBJ2-7, with D maybe TRBD1 (5 bases). The CDR3 is made up of 15 amino acids. Germline V gene lookup returns CDR1 MNHNS and CDR2 SASEGT. Deletions cut 1 base from V and 3 bases from J, with 13 bases between. The CDR3 spells CASSEVETGYYEQYF. The CDR3 DNA reads TGTGCCAGCAGTGAAGTGGAAACAGGTTACTACGAGCAGTACTTC.

This chain links TRBV9 with TRBJ2-1; 10 nucleotides agree with TRBD1. Germline assignment: CDR1 SGDLS and CDR2 YYNGEE. The V gene end was trimmed by 4 bases and the J gene end by 9 bases; junction bases not matched to a gene: 7. The length of the CDR3 is 14 residues. This CDR3 is CASSPWTGGGEQFF. CDR3 sequence (DNA): TGTGCCAGCAGCCCTTGGACAGGGGGGGGTGAGCAGTTCTTC.

Only one count was recorded for this clone. This rearrangement joins TRBV20-1 to TRBJ2-3; D is undetermined. This CDR3 has 15 residues. CDR1 is DFQATT, CDR2 SNEGSKA, per germline (reference sequence). V lost 3 bases and J lost 3, with 16 bases in between. The chain's CDR3 is CSASHGVGLTDTQYF. CDR3 nucleotide sequence: TGCAGTGCTAGTCATGGAGTCGGCCTGACAGATACGCAGTATTTT.

The rearrangement joins TRBV4-3 to TRBJ1-2, with D uncertain. The V end was cut by 0 bases, the J end by 1 base, with 6 bases between. This CDR3 contains 14 residues. Germline V lookup: CDR1 LGHNA, CDR2 YSLEER. CDR3 sequence (DNA): TGCGCCAGCAGCCAAGATCGAGATAACTATGGCTACACCTTC. This sequence encodes CASSQDRDNYGYTF.

CDR3 loop: CASRSLAGGNYEQYF. CDR3 sequence (DNA): TGTGCCAGCAGGTCTCTAGCGGGGGGGAACTACGAGCAGTACTTC. This chain connects TRBV6-6 to TRBJ2-7; 12 bases are shared with TRBD2. Germline V gene sequence: CDR1 MNHNY, CDR2 SVGAGI (reference sequence). V shed 6 bases and J 3 bases; nucleotides not matched to a gene: 6. The CDR3 has 15 amino acids.

This chain uses TRBV27 with TRBJ1-1; D perhaps matches TRBD1 (5 bases). Trimming removed 2 bases from V and 1 base from J, with 17 bases in between. The germline gives CDR1 MNHEY, CDR2 SMNVEV (reference sequence). This CDR3 comprises 17 residues. The CDR3 coding sequence is TGTGCCAGCAGTTTAACAGGCCGGGAGATGAGGAACACTGAAGCTTTCTTT. Residues: CASSLTGREMRNTEAFF.

In its sample, this clone was seen once. The chain joins TRBV9 to TRBJ1-2; possible D gene TRBD1, 5 bases. CDR3 length: 13 amino acids. The germline V and J ends were trimmed by 2 bases and 1 base, with 6 bases remaining between them. Germline lookup yields CDR1 SGDLS and CDR2 YYNGEE. Here the CDR3 reads CASSVDSNYGYTF. The CDR3 bases are TGTGCCAGCAGCGTCGACAGTAACTATGGCTACACCTTC.

Here the CDR3 DNA reads TGCAGTGGTGCAGACAGGGGCTTTTATGGCTACACCTTC. Protein sequence: CSGADRGFYGYTF. The chain carries TRBV29-1 and TRBJ1-2; TRBD1 matches at 8 bases. The length of the CDR3 is 13 residues. The V gene's germline CDR1 is SQVTM and CDR2 ANQGSEA. The entire variable domain, with the rest obtained from reference TRBV29-1 and TRBJ1-2, is as follows: SAVISQKPSRDICQRGTSLTIQCQVDSQVTMMFWYRQQPGQSLTLIATANQGSEATYESGFVIDKFPISRPNLTFSTLTVSNMSPEDSSIYLCSGADRGFYGYTFGSGTRLTVV.

V usage is TRBV6-4 and J usage is TRBJ1-5, with D possibly matching TRBD1 (6 bases). The CDR3 spans 14 residues. CDR1 is MRHNA, CDR2 SNTAGT, per germline. V gave up 6 bases and J gave up 7 bases, with 16 bases separating them. The CDR3 loop is CASSAGEGGQPQHF. The DNA of the CDR3 is TGTGCCAGCAGCGCAGGGGAGGGCGGACAGCCCCAGCATTTT.

The genes are TRBV24-1 and TRBJ2-1; 7 nucleotides match TRBD2. V lost 1 base and J lost 7; bases outside the gene matches: 18. The CDR3 length is 19 residues. From germline, CDR1 is KGHDR and CDR2 SFDVKD. The DNA for the CDR3 is TGTGCCACCAGTGATTTTCGCTCGGCTAGCGGACTGAGTTCAAATGAGCAGTTCTTC. It encodes CATSDFRSASGLSSNEQFF.

The V call is TRBV3-1 (or the pseudogene TRBV3-2), the J call TRBJ1-4; D gene ambiguous. From germline, CDR1 is LGHDT and CDR2 YNNKEL (reference sequence). V was clipped by 4 bases and J by 5 bases, with 14 bases between them. This CDR3 is built from 15 residues. CDR3 bases: TGTGCCAGCAGCCCGGGAATGGTTTCGAATGAAAAACTGTTTTTT. Translating gives CASSPGMVSNEKLFF.

The rearrangement uses TRBV27 and TRBJ2-1, with D unclear. V lost 10 bases and J 7 bases, leaving 17 bases between the germline ends. This CDR3 region has 13 residues. Germline V gives CDR1 MNHEY, CDR2 SMNVEV (reference sequence). The CDR3 region is CATTERLGNEQFF. The CDR3 DNA is TGTGCCACCACCGAGCGACTTGGGAATGAGCAGTTCTTC.

This clone turned up a few times. The chain couples TRBV29-1 to TRBJ2-7; tentative D call: TRBD1 (5 bases). The germline CDR1 and CDR2 sequences are SQVTM and ANQGSEA. The CDR3 length is 12 residues. V was shortened by 4 bases and J by 3 bases, with 10 bases between the two germline ends. Here the CDR3 reads CSVAGIFYEQYF. The CDR3 DNA follows: TGCAGCGTTGCAGGGATATTCTACGAGCAGTACTTC.

The V and J genes are TRBV7-9 and TRBJ2-1, with 15 positions matching TRBD2. The CDR3 consists of 19 residues. The junction had 11 bases not matched to a gene; V was cut back by 8 bases and J by 0 bases. Germline CDR1 reads SEHNR; CDR2 reads FQNEAQ (reference sequence). CDR3 amino acids: CASRPSGLAGGSSYNEQFF. In DNA, the CDR3 is TGTGCCAGCCGGCCCTCGGGACTAGCGGGAGGTAGCTCCTACAATGAGCAGTTCTTC.

The chain combines TRBV19 with TRBJ1-1; no definite D call. The germline V gene has CDR1 LNHDA and CDR2 SQIVND (reference sequence). Trimming pared 6 bases from V and 2 bases from J, leaving 16 bases between. This CDR3 has 15 residues. The CDR3 sequence is CASRALFGVNTEAFF. In DNA form, the CDR3 reads TGTGCCAGTAGGGCCCTCTTTGGTGTTAACACTGAAGCTTTCTTT.